This T cell receptor beta chain was captured in a study of Graves' ophthalmopathy and Graves' hyperthyroidism. The study's findings and limits: Built on 13 signatures, a model told ophthalmopathy apart from stable hyperthyroidism with 85% to 90% sensitivity and roughly 81% specificity. The blood repertoire also included most expanded thyroid clonotypes above 0.001 frequency. For predicting ophthalmopathy progression, the model had almost 71% sensitivity and 72% to 85% specificity.

On this clonotype: The antigen is undetermined.

Germline loops: CDR1 SGDLS, CDR2 YYNGEE. Trimming pared 0 bases from V and 3 bases from J, leaving 9 bases between. The CDR3 sequence is 15 residues long. No donor had other autoimmune disease, uncontrolled infection, pregnancy or lactation. Amplification of the TCR beta CDR3 regions used RNA transcripts (as template). The first round was an RT-PCR with HTBI primers, and the second round was a multiplex PCR. MiXCR, run by TCRdb on the multiplex PCR reads, gives a single entry per CDR3 protein. The sample lists over a million distinct CDR3 sequences, approximately 35% occurring once. Sequencing input: peripheral blood or thyroid tissue (not recorded which). The receptor was derived from an adult man with Graves' hyperthyroidism. The chain couples TRBV9 to TRBJ2-2, with D unresolved. The CDR3 loop is CASSVARGHTGELFF. CDR3 DNA sequence: TGTGCCAGCAGCGTAGCGAGAGGTCACACCGGGGAGCTGTTTTTT.